The rows below give T cell receptor beta chains drawn from one sample of a study of Ad26.COV2.S vaccination and SARS-CoV-2 variants. Sequencing used immunoSEQ multiplex PCR; TCRdb keeps in-frame clones, though not all of them. The table lists more than 300,000 clones, roughly 84% of them singletons. This sample comprised peripheral blood, obtained in a trial of Ad26.COV2.S vaccine versus placebo. The source of these receptors is a person aged 18 to 59 who received the Ad26.COV2.S COVID-19 vaccine or a placebo. Each CDR3 is given with its conserved first and last residue. Fields, in order: CDR3 DNA, CDR3 protein, D gene, V gene, J gene, clone size. The D gene is left open where the match is weak. A row's size may be missing; if present it is once, few, many or a size class.

DNA: TGCGCCAGCGGACCGACAGGGAGGAACACTGAAGCTTTCTTT
CDR3: CASGPTGRNTEAFF
D: TRBD1
V: TRBV5-1
J: TRBJ1-1
size: .

DNA: TGTGCCTGGAGTGTAAGTATAAGGAGTACAGATACGCAGTATTTT
CDR3: CAWSVSIRSTDTQYF
D: .
V: TRBV30
J: TRBJ2-3
size: .

DNA: TGCGCCAGCCGGGACACAGGCTACGAGCAGTACTTC
CDR3: CASRDTGYEQYF
D: .
V: TRBV5-1
J: TRBJ2-7
size: .

DNA: TGTGCCAGCAGCTCCCTTAAGGGGGCACGCGAGACCCAGTACTTC
CDR3: CASSSLKGARETQYF
D: TRBD1
V: TRBV5-6
J: TRBJ2-5
size: .

DNA: TGTGCCAGCAGCTTAAATCCCTCAGGGGATAATTCACCCCTCCACTTT
CDR3: CASSLNPSGDNSPLHF
D: .
V: TRBV7-3
J: TRBJ1-6
size: .

DNA: TGTGCCTGGAGGCAGAAAGGGGGCGGTGGCTACACCTTC
CDR3: CAWRQKGGGGYTF
D: TRBD1
V: TRBV30
J: TRBJ1-2
size: .

DNA: TGCGCCAGCAGCCAAGAGCGCGGCTCAGGGTTAAACTATGGCTACACCTTC
CDR3: CASSQERGSGLNYGYTF
D: .
V: TRBV4-1
J: TRBJ1-2
size: few

DNA: TGTGCCAGCGGGACTAGCGCTTACAATGAGCAGTTCTTC
CDR3: CASGTSAYNEQFF
D: TRBD2
V: TRBV2
J: TRBJ2-1
size: .

DNA: TGCAGCGTGGAGAGGAAACCCGGGACACAATACCTGACTAGCGGGGGGAATAATGAGCAGTTCTTC
CDR3: CSVERKPGTQYLTSGGNNEQFF
D: TRBD2
V: TRBV29-1
J: TRBJ2-1
size: .

DNA: TGTGCCAGCAAGGAGAGCGGGGGGCAGGTAGATACGCAGTATTTT
CDR3: CASKESGGQVDTQYF
D: TRBD2
V: TRBV6-5
J: TRBJ2-3
size: .

DNA: TGTGCCAGTAGTATTGAGGGGGCCAAGGGGGAGACCCAGTACTTC
CDR3: CASSIEGAKGETQYF
D: TRBD1
V: TRBV19
J: TRBJ2-5
size: .

DNA: TGTGCCAGCAGCCCGTCGACAGGGGGCAATGGCTACACCTTC
CDR3: CASSPSTGGNGYTF
D: TRBD1
V: TRBV5-6
J: TRBJ1-2
size: .

DNA: TGTGCCAGCAGTTCCTACCCCTACAGGGCTTCCTACGAGCAGTACTTC
CDR3: CASSSYPYRASYEQYF
D: .
V: TRBV6-2/TRBV6-3
J: TRBJ2-7
size: .

DNA: TGCGCCAGCAGCTTTCGACTGGGGGGGACGAGTCCCGAGACCCAGTACTTC
CDR3: CASSFRLGGTSPETQYF
D: TRBD2
V: TRBV5-1
J: TRBJ2-5
size: .

DNA: TGTGCCAGCAGCTACGCCGGGACATCGGATTCACCCCTCCACTTT
CDR3: CASSYAGTSDSPLHF
D: .
V: TRBV7-2
J: TRBJ1-6
size: .

DNA: TGTGCCAGTAGAGGGATGAAGGATGGCTACACCTTC
CDR3: CASRGMKDGYTF
D: .
V: TRBV19
J: TRBJ1-2
size: .

DNA: TGTGCCAGCAGTTTAAGTCGGGTCGGGCAGCCCCAGCATTTT
CDR3: CASSLSRVGQPQHF
D: .
V: TRBV27
J: TRBJ1-5
size: few

DNA: TGTGCCAGCAGCTACAGGGGGCAACAGCCCCAGCATTTT
CDR3: CASSYRGQQPQHF
D: TRBD1
V: TRBV7-2
J: TRBJ1-5
size: .

DNA: TGTGCCAGCTCCACCACGACAGGGGACTATGGCTACACCTTC
CDR3: CASSTTTGDYGYTF
D: TRBD1
V: TRBV18
J: TRBJ1-2
size: .

DNA: TGTGCCAGCAGCTCAGGACAGGGGGGCTCGAACACTGAAGCTTTCTTT
CDR3: CASSSGQGGSNTEAFF
D: TRBD1
V: TRBV7-2
J: TRBJ1-1
size: .

DNA: TGCGCCAGCAGTGACTTACTAGCGGGGGGAACAGATACGCAGTATTTT
CDR3: CASSDLLAGGTDTQYF
D: TRBD2
V: TRBV10-1
J: TRBJ2-3
size: few

DNA: TGTGCCAGCAGCTTCAGGGGAACCTACGAGCAGTACTTC
CDR3: CASSFRGTYEQYF
D: .
V: TRBV5-4
J: TRBJ2-7
size: few

DNA: TGTGCCTGGAGCGGGGATGGCTATGGCTACACCTTC
CDR3: CAWSGDGYGYTF
D: .
V: TRBV30
J: TRBJ1-2
size: .

DNA: TGTGCCAGCAGCTTAAGACCCCACCTAGCGGGGGGGAACACCGGGGAGCTGTTTTTT
CDR3: CASSLRPHLAGGNTGELFF
D: TRBD2
V: TRBV11-2
J: TRBJ2-2
size: .

DNA: TGTGCCAGCAGCTTTCGGGGGAGGGTTAACTATGGCTACACCTTC
CDR3: CASSFRGRVNYGYTF
D: .
V: TRBV5-6
J: TRBJ1-2
size: .

DNA: TGTGCCAGCAGCGCCGCCGGGACAGGGAACTATGGCTACACCTTC
CDR3: CASSAAGTGNYGYTF
D: TRBD1
V: TRBV9
J: TRBJ1-2
size: few

DNA: TGTGCCAGCGCGTCGAACACTGAAGCTTTCTTT
CDR3: CASASNTEAFF
D: .
V: TRBV9
J: TRBJ1-1
size: .

DNA: TGTGCCAGCTCACCAAAACGGGGTAGCTCCTACGAGCAGTACTTC
CDR3: CASSPKRGSSYEQYF
D: .
V: TRBV18
J: TRBJ2-7
size: .

DNA: TGTGCCAGCAGTGATGACCCAGGGGTTCGGGGGGAGACCCAGTACTTC
CDR3: CASSDDPGVRGETQYF
D: .
V: TRBV6-1
J: TRBJ2-5
size: .

DNA: TGTGCCAGCAGCGTATCGGCAGGGCAAGGAATTACTAGCACAGATACGCAGTATTTT
CDR3: CASSVSAGQGITSTDTQYF
D: .
V: TRBV9
J: TRBJ2-3
size: .

DNA: TGCGCCAGCAGCCAAGATATCGATATATCTGGAAACACCATATATTTT
CDR3: CASSQDIDISGNTIYF
D: .
V: TRBV4-1
J: TRBJ1-3
size: few

DNA: TGTGCCAGCTCAACTAGCGACAGTTCCTACAATGAGCAGTTCTTC
CDR3: CASSTSDSSYNEQFF
D: TRBD2
V: TRBV18
J: TRBJ2-1
size: .

DNA: TGTGCCACCCAGAGGGGCTGGGACACCTCCTACGAGCAGTACTTC
CDR3: CATQRGWDTSYEQYF
D: .
V: TRBV6-5
J: TRBJ2-7
size: .

DNA: TGCAGCGTTGAAGAACGGGAGCAGTACTTC
CDR3: CSVEEREQYF
D: .
V: TRBV29-1
J: TRBJ2-7
size: once

DNA: TGTGCCATCAGAGGAACCGGACAGCGAGGCGAGCAGTACTTC
CDR3: CAIRGTGQRGEQYF
D: .
V: TRBV10-3
J: TRBJ2-7
size: .

DNA: TGTGCCAGCAGTTCCCAAGGGGTGTCCTCTGGAAACACCATATATTTT
CDR3: CASSSQGVSSGNTIYF
D: .
V: TRBV6-5
J: TRBJ1-3
size: .

DNA: TGTGCCAGCTCTGTAGGTGAGAACACTGAAGCTTTCTTT
CDR3: CASSVGENTEAFF
D: .
V: TRBV18
J: TRBJ1-1
size: .

DNA: TGTGCCAGCAGCGGAGGGGAGACAAGGAACCAGCCCCAGCATTTT
CDR3: CASSGGETRNQPQHF
D: .
V: TRBV9
J: TRBJ1-5
size: few

DNA: TGTGCCAGCAGCTTAGTCGCTGGAGGGATCGAGCAGTACTTC
CDR3: CASSLVAGGIEQYF
D: .
V: TRBV7-6
J: TRBJ2-7
size: .

DNA: TGTGCCAGCAGCGTAGTAGCCCCCATTCACAGGGGGCGTAAATATTGGGACGAGCAGTACTTC
CDR3: CASSVVAPIHRGRKYWDEQYF
D: TRBD1
V: TRBV9
J: TRBJ2-7
size: .

DNA: TGCAGCGTCGGACAGGGCCTCAACTATGGCTACACCTTC
CDR3: CSVGQGLNYGYTF
D: TRBD1
V: TRBV29-1
J: TRBJ1-2
size: .

DNA: TGTGCCAGCAGTGGTAGGGGGGGTAATGGCTACACCTTC
CDR3: CASSGRGGNGYTF
D: .
V: TRBV2
J: TRBJ1-2
size: few

DNA: TGTGCCTGGCGAAGGGACAGGCCCTATGGCTACACCTTC
CDR3: CAWRRDRPYGYTF
D: TRBD1
V: TRBV30
J: TRBJ1-2
size: once

DNA: TGTGCCAGCAGTCCCACCGGACAGAGTCGGTACTTC
CDR3: CASSPTGQSRYF
D: .
V: TRBV6-5
J: TRBJ2-7
size: .

DNA: TGCGCCAGCAGCCTCGGGGACATCACTGAAGCTTTCTTT
CDR3: CASSLGDITEAFF
D: .
V: TRBV5-1
J: TRBJ1-1
size: .

DNA: TGCGCCAGCAGCCATAGTGAGGATACGCAGTATTTT
CDR3: CASSHSEDTQYF
D: .
V: TRBV5-1
J: TRBJ2-3
size: .

DNA: TGTGCCAGCAGCTTAGAGGCGGGGACTGAAGCTTTCTTT
CDR3: CASSLEAGTEAFF
D: .
V: TRBV7-9
J: TRBJ1-1
size: few

DNA: TGTGCCATCAGTGCAGGACTAGCGGGGGGGAGCACAGATACGCAGTATTTT
CDR3: CAISAGLAGGSTDTQYF
D: TRBD2
V: TRBV10-3
J: TRBJ2-3
size: .

DNA: TGTGCCAGCAGCTTAAGACAGGGGACTGAAGCTTTCTTT
CDR3: CASSLRQGTEAFF
D: TRBD1
V: TRBV7-2
J: TRBJ1-1
size: .

DNA: TGCAGTGCTAACGGAAAGACTGAAGCTTTCTTT
CDR3: CSANGKTEAFF
D: .
V: TRBV20-1
J: TRBJ1-1
size: .

DNA: TGTGCCAGCAGCACCATCTTCGGTGGCCAGCCCCAGCATTTT
CDR3: CASSTIFGGQPQHF
D: .
V: TRBV7-2
J: TRBJ1-5
size: .

DNA: TGTGCCAGCAGCAGCATGCTGACTAGCGGGTTTTGGGCAGATACGCAGTATTTT
CDR3: CASSSMLTSGFWADTQYF
D: TRBD2
V: TRBV11-2
J: TRBJ2-3
size: once

DNA: TGCGCCAGCAGCTTGGGGACAGGCAATCAGCCCCAGCATTTT
CDR3: CASSLGTGNQPQHF
D: .
V: TRBV5-1
J: TRBJ1-5
size: .